The clone carrying this TCR beta chain occurred many times. What it recognizes is unknown. The time point here: newly diagnosed GD, antithyroid drugs for less than 3 months. RNA isolated from PBMCs was used to make the TCR library. Building the TCR beta libraries relied on iRepertoire HTBI primers, and CDR3 regions underwent Arm-PCR. Each CDR3 protein is one row after TCRdb ran MiXCR on the multiplex PCR reads. This repertoire shows some 600,000 distinct CDR3 sequences, about 16% found once; its top ten account for around 12%. CDR1 is MNHEY and CDR2 is SMNVEV in the germline V gene (reference sequence). The trim removed 6 bases at V and 6 bases at J, leaving 14 bases unmatched. This CDR3 comprises 17 residues. The record originates from a study of regulatory T cells in long-lasting Graves disease. Study-wide points: When disease was persistent, TRBV28, TRBJ1-2 and TRBJ2-5 were the favored segments.

These same records also appear under a second study, on T cells in Graves' hyperthyroidism and ophthalmopathy.

This TCR was sampled from a man aged 18 to 29 with Graves disease. Material: peripheral blood mononuclear cells (PBMCs), obtained at new diagnosis, from a patient treated with antithyroid drugs. This chain uses TRBV27 with TRBJ2-3; TRBD2 matches 11 bases. CDR3 sequence (DNA): TGTGCCAGCAGCCCAACCCCAGTAGCGGGAGGGCGGGATACGCAGTATTTT. Protein sequence: CASSPTPVAGGRDTQYF.